The 5 T cell receptor beta chains given below trace back to one sample, sequenced in a study of blood T cell repertoires in COVID-19. The data were produced by immunoSEQ multiplex PCR, yet TCRdb's version contains in-frame clones alone and is incomplete. The sample lists about 180,000 clones; approximately 80% were seen once. Input material: peripheral blood. These TCRs come from a woman aged 40 to 50 with COVID-19, enrolled during active disease.

The genes are TRBV19 and TRBJ1-2; possible D gene TRBD1, 5 bases. The CDR3 runs 14 residues. CDR1 and CDR2 from the germline V gene are LNHDA and SQIVND (reference sequence). Trimming took off 2 bases at V and 7 bases at J, with 14 bases between the two ends. The CDR3 DNA reads TGTGCCAGTAGTATATTGCGGACACCTTTTGGCTACACCTTC. This sequence encodes CASSILRTPFGYTF. Full variable domain (remainder filled in from reference TRBV19 and TRBJ1-2): DGGITQSPKYLFRKEGQNVTLSCEQNLNHDAMYWYRQDPGQGLRLIYYSQIVNDFQKGDIAEGYSVSREKKESFPLTVTSAQKNPTAFYLCASSILRTPFGYTFGSGTRLTVV.

This clone has just a few counts. The chain is built from TRBV29-1 and TRBJ2-1; D is unclear. Trimming pared 7 bases from V and 5 bases from J, leaving 12 bases between. The CDR3 has 12 amino acids. Germline V gene lookup returns CDR1 SQVTM and CDR2 ANQGSEA. The DNA for the CDR3 is TGCAGCGCCGGGTCAGCCGACAATGAGCAGTTCTTC. Residues: CSAGSADNEQFF.

The chain is built from TRBV28 and TRBJ1-5; the match to TRBD1 covers 11 bases. Trimming removed 5 bases from V and 2 bases from J; junction bases left unmatched: 5. Germline V gives CDR1 MDHEN, CDR2 SYDVKM. CDR3 size: 16 residues. Here the CDR3 reads CASSPWTGGGNQPQHF. DNA for the CDR3: TGTGCCAGCAGTCCATGGACAGGGGGCGGCAATCAGCCCCAGCATTTT.

This clone was observed once. V usage is TRBV19 and J usage is TRBJ1-2; D unclear. V was cut by 7 bases and J by 4 bases, with 16 bases left in between. Germline V gene lookup returns CDR1 LNHDA and CDR2 SQIVND (reference sequence). CDR3 length equals 14 residues. As DNA, the CDR3 is TGTGCCAGTACGAAAATTGGAGGGAGCTATGGCTACACCTTC. Translation: CASTKIGGSYGYTF.

The CDR3 region is CRAGASDEQFF. In nucleotides, the CDR3 is TGCAGAGCGGGTGCGTCGGACGAGCAGTTCTTC. The gene calls are TRBV20-1 and TRBJ2-1; D is possibly TRBD2 (6 bases). This CDR3 spans 11 amino acids. The V gene's germline CDR1 is DFQATT and CDR2 SNEGSKA (reference sequence).